Listed below are T cell receptor beta chains from one sample, sequenced in a study of shared clonotypes between healthy human individuals. Assay used: immunoSEQ multiplex PCR; TCRdb lists only in-frame clones, some missing. The repertoire holds approximately 2.5 million clones, roughly nine tenths seen once, with around 0.14% in the top ten. Sequencing was carried out using naive CD4+ T cells sorted from blood. The receptors were sampled from a man aged 18 to 30 in good health. The CDR3 runs from the conserved cysteine through the conserved F or W. The D gene is left open where the match is weak. Not all rows give a size; the values are once, few, many and, for expanded clones, a class.

d_call j_call clone_size v_call cdr3_aa cdr3_nt
TRBD1 TRBJ1-1 - TRBV19 CASSPQGQSTEAFF TGTGCCAGTAGTCCACAGGGGCAGAGCACTGAAGCTTTCTTT
- TRBJ2-7 - TRBV6-1 CASRRGTLRNEQYF TGTGCCAGCAGGAGGGGGACCCTTCGGAACGAGCAGTACTTC
TRBD1 TRBJ2-4 - TRBV7-3 CASSPGQGLVQYF TGTGCCAGCAGCCCGGGACAGGGTTTGGTTCAGTACTTC
- TRBJ2-7 - TRBV5-4 CASSLAGTEYEQYF TGTGCCAGCAGCTTGGCGGGGACGGAGTACGAGCAGTACTTC
- TRBJ2-7 - TRBV10-2 CASGGGGVGEQYF TGCGCCAGCGGGGGAGGTGGGGTCGGCGAGCAGTACTTC
TRBD2 TRBJ2-5 - TRBV5-4 CASSLGLADQETQYF TGTGCCAGCAGCTTAGGACTAGCAGATCAAGAGACCCAGTACTTC
- TRBJ1-1 - TRBV5-1 CASSLMMNTEAFF TGCGCCAGCAGCTTGATGATGAACACTGAAGCTTTCTTT
- TRBJ1-2 once TRBV25-1 CASSPKDPWWGYTF TGTGCCAGCAGCCCCAAGGACCCCTGGTGGGGCTACACCTTC
- TRBJ2-7 - TRBV7-2 CASRPFTGDEQYF TGTGCCAGCAGACCTTTTACGGGGGACGAGCAGTACTTC
TRBD2 TRBJ2-3 - TRBV5-1 CASSLAWAGVSSTDTQYF TGCGCCAGCAGCTTGGCCTGGGCGGGAGTCTCCAGCACAGATACGCAGTATTTT
TRBD2 TRBJ2-1 - TRBV4-1 CASSQGTSGYNEQFF TGCGCCAGCAGCCAAGGGACTAGCGGTTACAATGAGCAGTTCTTC